The next 23 T cell receptor beta chains were all read from a single sample in a study of OX40 agonist ivuxolimab in advanced cancers. Libraries came from the immunoSEQ multiplex PCR assay. Imported from immuneACCESS, the table was reduced by TCRdb to in-frame sequences with V and J called. These copies leave out some clones; in studies compared against another copy, an unresolved V gene accounts for under half, and the cause of the remainder is not known. The sample table holds tens of thousands of clones, of which 87% were seen once. In total, the top ten clones hold 1.3% of the sample. The source was CD4+ or CD8+ T cells sorted from blood, collected in a trial of the OX40 agonist ivuxolimab. All receptors derive from an adult with an advanced solid tumor such as melanoma, head and neck, liver or kidney cancer.

The rearrangement links TRBV5-1 to TRBJ1-3; D perhaps matches TRBD1 (5 bases). There are 15 residues in the CDR3. Deletions cut 1 base from V and 1 base from J, with 9 bases between. Germline CDR1 and CDR2: SGHRS and YFSETQ. CDR3: CASSLRWGSGNTIYF. CDR3 DNA sequence: TGCGCCAGCAGCTTGCGGTGGGGGTCTGGAAACACCATATATTTT.

The chain couples TRBV9 to TRBJ1-3; 8 nucleotides agree with TRBD1. Germline V CDR1 and CDR2: SGDLS, YYNGEE. The CDR3 spans 18 residues. The V segment lost 0 bases and the J segment 3 bases; nucleotides outside the gene matches: 11. The chain's CDR3 is CASSVAGMIGTGGNTIYF. The CDR3 coding sequence is TGTGCCAGCAGCGTAGCAGGGATGATCGGGACAGGTGGAAACACCATATATTTT.

The V gene is TRBV7-9, the J gene TRBJ2-3, with D uncertain. CDR1 and CDR2 (germline): SEHNR, FQNEAQ (reference sequence). The V and J ends lost 2 bases and 2 bases respectively, with 2 bases between them. The CDR3 runs 12 residues. The DNA for the CDR3 is TGTGCCAGCAGCTTATTCACAGATACGCAGTATTTT. Residues: CASSLFTDTQYF.

The chain recombines TRBV10-2 with TRBJ2-5; the match to TRBD2 covers 16 bases. The J call may be faulty, since TRBJ2-7 better matches the DNA end. The germline V gene has CDR1 WSHSY and CDR2 SAAADI. The CDR3 consists of 16 residues. The DNA of the CDR3 is TGCGCCAGCAGCTTGGGACTAGCGGGAGGGACGCACGAGCAGTACTTC. Its translation is CASSLGLAGGTHEQYF.

The chain links TRBV27 to TRBJ2-7, with a possible D match to TRBD1 (6 bases). The germline V and J ends were trimmed by 0 bases and 4 bases, with 13 bases remaining between them. The CDR3 loop spans 15 amino acids. Per germline, CDR1 MNHEY and CDR2 SMNVEV (reference sequence). The CDR3 sequence: CASSLSTGQSYEQYF. CDR3 bases: TGTGCCAGCAGTTTATCAACGGGACAAAGTTACGAGCAGTACTTC.

The rearrangement uses TRBV18 and TRBJ2-3; D gene unclear. Germline V gene data show CDR1 as KGHSH and CDR2 as LQKENI. The CDR3 sequence is 11 residues long. Trimming cost V 5 bases and J 5 bases, with 5 bases left between them. This chain's CDR3 is CASSTGDTQYF. The DNA for the CDR3 is TGTGCCAGCTCAACGGGAGATACGCAGTATTTT.

The chain combines TRBV2 with TRBJ2-1; 11 bases fit TRBD2. Trimming took 7 bases from V and 3 from J; bases not matched to a gene: 5. The CDR3 length is 15 residues. Germline V gives CDR1 SNHLY, CDR2 FYNNEI. The CDR3 sequence: CASTATSGNYNEQFF. CDR3 DNA: TGTGCCAGCACAGCGACTAGCGGGAACTACAATGAGCAGTTCTTC.

This clone was recorded a few times. The chain links TRBV11-1 to TRBJ2-7; TRBD1 matches at 8 bases. After removal of 3 bases from V and 2 bases from J, the junction contained 6 bases not matched to a gene. The CDR3 sequence is 15 residues long. CDR1 is SGHAT and CDR2 is FQDESV in the germline V gene (reference sequence). The CDR3 bases are TGTGCCAGCAGCTTGGGGACAGGCAAAACCTACGAGCAGTACTTC. Its protein is CASSLGTGKTYEQYF.

This sequence joins TRBV4-2 and TRBJ2-5; no reliable D call. The CDR3 loop spans 13 amino acids. Trimming cost V 0 bases and J 5 bases, with 7 bases left between them. Germline V gene data show CDR1 as LGHNA and CDR2 as YNFKEQ. CDR3 region: CASSQERMETQYF. Written as DNA, the CDR3 is TGTGCCAGCAGCCAAGAAAGGATGGAGACCCAGTACTTC.

Notes on this clone: One end of the junction is discordant with germline, which a read error may explain. This rearrangement joins TRBV5-1 to TRBJ2-7; 9 positions agree with TRBD1. From germline, CDR1 is SGHRS and CDR2 YFSETQ. The CDR3 totals 16 residues. This chain's CDR3 is CASSPGQGLRSSEQYF. The CDR3 DNA is TGCGCCAGCAGCCCGGGACAGGGTCTGAGGTCCTCCGAGCAGTACTTC.

The chain links TRBV11-2 to TRBJ1-4; D not resolved. The germline CDR1 and CDR2 sequences are SGHAT and FQNNGV. The V end lost 2 bases, the J end lost 3 bases, and 10 bases lay between the germline ends. There are 15 residues in the CDR3. The CDR3 here is CASSLFRTSNEKLFF. CDR3 nucleotide sequence: TGTGCCAGCAGCTTATTTAGGACCTCTAATGAAAAACTGTTTTTT.

The rearrangement joins TRBV29-1 to TRBJ1-2; weak D call: TRBD1 (6 bases). CDR1 is SQVTM, CDR2 ANQGSEA, per germline. V lost 4 bases and J 3 bases, leaving 12 bases between the germline ends. The CDR3 contains 13 residues. This CDR3 is CSVGGGGYYGYTF. The CDR3 coding sequence is TGCAGCGTTGGAGGGGGAGGGTACTATGGCTACACCTTC. The whole variable domain, remainder taken from reference TRBV29-1 and TRBJ1-2, is SAVISQKPSRDICQRGTSLTIQCQVDSQVTMMFWYRQQPGQSLTLIATANQGSEATYESGFVIDKFPISRPNLTFSTLTVSNMSPEDSSIYLCSVGGGGYYGYTFGSGTRLTVV.

This sequence joins TRBV29-1 and TRBJ2-7, with unresolved D. The V end was cut by 4 bases, the J end by 0 bases, with 7 bases between. The V gene's germline CDR1 is SQVTM and CDR2 ANQGSEA. The CDR3 sequence is 12 residues long. CDR3 nucleotide sequence: TGCAGCGTTGTACGGAACTCCTACGAGCAGTACTTC. Protein: CSVVRNSYEQYF.

The sample holds one count of this clone. The chain uses TRBV28 and TRBJ1-5; 8 bases match TRBD1. The J segment lost 6 bases and the V segment lost 6 bases, leaving 7 bases of the junction unmatched. Germline assignment: CDR1 MDHEN and CDR2 SYDVKM. The CDR3 consists of 14 residues. As DNA, the CDR3 is TGTGCCAGCAGCACGACAGGGGCGGGTCAGCCCCAGCATTTT. Translation: CASSTTGAGQPQHF.

This chain uses TRBV10-3 with TRBJ2-1, with D perhaps TRBD1 (7 bases). The CDR3 covers 14 residues. Germline CDR1 ENHRY, CDR2 SYGVKD. CDR3 residues: CAITGDSPFNEQFF. CDR3 in DNA: TGTGCTATTACGGGGGACAGTCCCTTCAATGAGCAGTTCTTC.

This clone appeared a few times. The chain links TRBV7-9 to TRBJ1-5; D is perhaps TRBD1 (5 bases). This CDR3 contains 14 residues. Germline V CDR1 and CDR2: SEHNR, FQNEAQ (reference sequence). Trimming took 1 base from V and 3 from J, leaving 7 bases between them. CDR3 sequence reads: CASSLGGDNQPQHF. CDR3 coding DNA: TGTGCCAGCAGCTTAGGAGGGGACAATCAGCCCCAGCATTTT.

V and J are TRBV19 and TRBJ1-2; possibly TRBD1 for D (5 bases). The CDR3 has 14 amino acids. The V and J ends lost 3 bases and 2 bases respectively, with 10 bases between them. Germline V gene data show CDR1 as LNHDA and CDR2 as SQIVND (reference sequence). The CDR3 region is CASSIPGGNYGYTF. For the CDR3, the DNA is TGTGCCAGTAGTATTCCCGGGGGGAACTATGGCTACACCTTC.

The chain has TRBV10-1 and TRBJ2-1; D not resolved. The germline V gene has CDR1 WNHNN and CDR2 SYGVQD (reference sequence). This CDR3 spans 11 amino acids. V lost 6 bases to trimming and J lost 8 bases, with 8 bases between them. DNA for the CDR3: TGCGCCAGCAGCAAGGGCCATGAGCAGTTCTTC. It codes for CASSKGHEQFF.

The chain carries TRBV4-2 and TRBJ2-1; the D is unclear. The CDR3 is 15 amino acids. Trimming took off 1 base at V and 0 bases at J, with 7 bases between the two ends. Germline CDR1 LGHNA, CDR2 YNFKEQ. This chain's CDR3 is CASSQGFSSYNEQFF. The DNA for the CDR3 is TGTGCCAGCAGCCAAGGCTTTAGCTCCTACAATGAGCAGTTCTTC.

This clone has more than one count but fewer than ten. The chain has TRBV6-6 and TRBJ1-5, with 9 bases lining up with TRBD1. Germline-derived CDR1 and CDR2 are MNHNY and SVGAGI (reference sequence). This CDR3 has 14 amino acids. Trimming took 10 bases from V and 6 from J; bases not matched to a gene: 10. The CDR3 protein is CATVGGTGFQPQHF. CDR3 DNA sequence: TGTGCCACCGTAGGCGGGACAGGGTTTCAGCCCCAGCATTTT.

V and J are TRBV6-5 and TRBJ2-7; 8 bases agree with TRBD1. Germline CDR1 is MNHEY and CDR2 is SVGAGI. Germline trimming cut 6 bases from V and 0 bases from J; bases unmatched to any gene: 4. The CDR3 has 14 amino acids. The CDR3: CASRMDRASYEQYF. The DNA of the CDR3 is TGTGCCAGCAGAATGGACAGGGCCTCCTACGAGCAGTACTTC.

In its sample, this clone was seen a few times. The chain has TRBV7-8 and TRBJ2-3; 11 nucleotides agree with TRBD2. This CDR3 region has 17 residues. V shed 2 bases and J 3 bases; nucleotides not matched to a gene: 7. Germline V gene lookup returns CDR1 SGHVS and CDR2 FQNEAQ. CDR3 DNA sequence: TGTGCCAGCAGCTTATTCATCACTAGCGGGAGAACAGATACGCAGTATTTT. Protein sequence: CASSLFITSGRTDTQYF.

The chain joins TRBV5-5 to TRBJ2-5; no firm D call. This CDR3 is built from 15 residues. The germline CDR1 and CDR2 sequences are SGHKS and YYEKEE (reference sequence). Trimming cost V 0 bases and J 2 bases, with 11 bases left between them. CDR3 DNA sequence: TGTGCCAGCAGCTTGGTAGGGAATCCTCAAGAGACCCAGTACTTC. Amino acid sequence: CASSLVGNPQETQYF.